These 14 T cell receptor beta chains came from one sample sequenced in a study of blood T cell repertoires in COVID-19. TCRdb's copy holds only in-frame clones and misses some; the assay was immunoSEQ multiplex PCR. Among 90,000 to 120,000 clones listed, about 80% were seen once. Sequenced material: peripheral blood. The receptor set was obtained from a man between 65 and 85 years old with acute or convalescent COVID-19.

The genes are TRBV7-6 and TRBJ1-3, with 7 bases matching TRBD1. With 5 bases clipped from V and 0 bases from J, the junction kept 10 bases outside the gene matches. The V gene's germline CDR1 is SGHVS and CDR2 FNYEAQ. The CDR3 length is 17 residues. CDR3 region: CASSPRGWGNSGNTIYF. As DNA, the CDR3 is TGTGCCAGCAGCCCCAGGGGGTGGGGGAACTCTGGAAACACCATATATTTT.

The rearrangement links TRBV3-1 (or the pseudogene TRBV3-2) to TRBJ2-3, with D tentatively TRBD2 (6 bases). V was pared by 1 base and J by 6 bases, with 17 bases between. The germline V gene has CDR1 LGHDT and CDR2 YNNKEL (reference sequence). The CDR3 is made up of 16 amino acids. The CDR3 DNA sequence: TGTGCCAGCAGCCAAGGGAGGGTGGGGCACGGGGATACGCAGTATTTT. Translated, it gives CASSQGRVGHGDTQYF.

This chain uses TRBV11-2 with TRBJ2-3, with 8 positions matching TRBD2. The CDR3 spans 17 residues. The V and J ends lost 2 bases and 2 bases, in that order; junction bases with no gene match: 9. Germline V gives CDR1 SGHAT, CDR2 FQNNGV. The CDR3 is CASSLLWRGANTDTQYF. The CDR3 coding sequence is TGTGCCAGCAGCTTATTGTGGCGGGGGGCCAACACAGATACGCAGTATTTT.

The J gene is TRBJ2-7, the V gene TRBV3-1 (or the pseudogene TRBV3-2), with 10 bases lining up with TRBD1. Germline CDR1 reads LGHDT; CDR2 reads YNNKEL (reference sequence). The CDR3 has 14 amino acids. Losses at the gene ends were 4 bases for V and 5 bases for J; bases not matched to a gene: 5. CDR3 residues: CASSLWTGGNEQYF. DNA of the CDR3: TGTGCCAGCAGCCTCTGGACAGGGGGGAACGAGCAGTACTTC.

The J gene is TRBJ2-7, the V gene TRBV5-6; 8 bases agree with TRBD1. This CDR3 is built from 14 residues. J was trimmed by 2 bases and V by 5 bases; bases with no gene match: 6. Germline CDR1 and CDR2: SGHDT and YYEEEE. CDR3 sequence: CASRKTGGPYEQYF. In DNA, the CDR3 is TGTGCCAGCAGGAAAACAGGGGGGCCCTACGAGCAGTACTTC.

The gene calls are TRBV9 and TRBJ2-3, with 9 bases aligning to TRBD2. The CDR3 extends over 16 amino acids. Germline V gene data show CDR1 as SGDLS and CDR2 as YYNGEE. The ends lost 4 bases at V and 4 bases at J; junction bases unmatched: 10. CDR3 residues: CASSSPWTSVADTQYF. CDR3 nucleotides: TGTGCCAGCAGCTCACCGTGGACTAGCGTCGCAGATACGCAGTATTTT.

This clone has a single count. CDR3 amino acids: CASSGSQDSPYGYTF. The CDR3 DNA is TGTGCCAGCAGTGGGTCCCAGGACAGCCCTTATGGCTACACCTTC. The chain combines TRBV2 with TRBJ1-2, with D maybe TRBD1 (6 bases). The germline V gene encodes CDR1 SNHLY and CDR2 FYNNEI. The CDR3 runs 15 residues. Trimming shortened V by 4 bases and J by 5 bases, and 17 bases separated the two germline ends. The full variable domain, in which reference TRBV2 and TRBJ1-2 provide the parts outside the CDR3, is EPEVTQTPSHQVTQMGQEVILRCVPISNHLYFYWYRQILGQKVEFLVSFYNNEISEKSEIFDDQFSVERPDGSNFTLKIRSTKLEDSAMYFCASSGSQDSPYGYTFGSGTRLTVV.

The chain has TRBV5-1 and TRBJ2-1; TRBD1 is a possible D gene (6 bases). CDR1 and CDR2 from the germline V gene are SGHRS and YFSETQ. The CDR3 is made up of 15 amino acids. V lost 1 base and J lost 7, with 15 bases in between. The CDR3: CASSLSAGARNEQFF. The CDR3 DNA is TGCGCCAGCAGCTTGTCGGCAGGGGCGCGGAATGAGCAGTTCTTC. Full variable domain (outside the CDR3, taken from reference TRBV5-1 and TRBJ2-1): KAGVTQTPRYLIKTRGQQVTLSCSPISGHRSVSWYQQTPGQGLQFLFEYFSETQRNKGNFPGRFSGRQFSNSRSEMNVSTLELGDSALYLCASSLSAGARNEQFFGPGTRLTVL.

The rearrangement links TRBV7-2 to TRBJ2-3, with D unresolved. This CDR3 has 14 amino acids. The V gene's germline CDR1 is SGHTA and CDR2 FQGNSA. Between the trimmed V and J ends, which lost 3 bases and 4 bases, there was a span of 11 bases. This CDR3 reads CASSFYQRADTQYF. CDR3 nucleotides: TGTGCCAGCAGCTTTTATCAGCGCGCAGATACGCAGTATTTT.

The rearrangement joins TRBV18 to TRBJ2-5; weak D call: TRBD1 (6 bases). Germline lookup yields CDR1 KGHSH and CDR2 LQKENI. Trimming removed 5 bases at V and 2 bases at J, with 15 bases between. This CDR3 has 15 amino acids. This CDR3 reads CASSEIQGSQETQYF. For the CDR3, the DNA is TGTGCCAGCTCAGAAATACAGGGCTCTCAAGAGACCCAGTACTTC.

A few counts support this clone. V usage is TRBV6-5 and J usage is TRBJ1-2, with TRBD1 matching over 10 bases. V lost 7 bases and J lost 7; bases outside the gene matches: 9. The length of the CDR3 is 14 residues. The V gene's germline CDR1 is MNHEY and CDR2 SVGAGI. DNA for the CDR3: TGTGCCAGCACTATACGACAGGGGGCAATTGGCTACACCTTC. Its protein is CASTIRQGAIGYTF.

The chain combines TRBV10-3 with TRBJ1-1; 9 bases are a match to TRBD1. Trimming took 5 bases from V and 3 from J; bases not matched to a gene: 7. Germline assignment: CDR1 ENHRY and CDR2 SYGVKD. The length of the CDR3 is 15 residues. In nucleotides, the CDR3 is TGTGCCATCAGTTCGGGACAGGGAAAGGACACTGAAGCTTTCTTT. Translating gives CAISSGQGKDTEAFF.

By share, this clone counts as large. V usage is TRBV5-6 and J usage is TRBJ1-2; TRBD1 matches at 7 bases. From germline, CDR1 is SGHDT and CDR2 YYEEEE. With V trimmed by 1 base and J by 8 bases, 14 bases remained unmatched. This CDR3 region has 16 residues. CDR3 region: CASSLSETGPWVGYTF. Here the CDR3 DNA reads TGTGCCAGCAGCTTGTCCGAGACAGGGCCTTGGGTGGGCTACACCTTC.

The chain combines TRBV20-1 with TRBJ1-2; the D is unclear. CDR3 length: 14 residues. Germline V gives CDR1 DFQATT, CDR2 SNEGSKA (reference sequence). Between the trimmed V and J ends, which lost 3 bases and 0 bases, there was a span of 11 bases. The CDR3 loop reads CSASGPEANYGYTF. DNA for the CDR3: TGCAGTGCTAGTGGGCCGGAGGCTAACTATGGCTACACCTTC.